The sequence of this TCR beta chain was determined in a study of T cells in Graves' hyperthyroidism and ophthalmopathy. From around 11 ml of fresh peripheral blood, PBMCs were isolated. The TCR beta CDR3 regions underwent amplification using RNA transcripts as the source. First-round RT-PCR targeting the TCR CDR3 was performed with the HTBI primer set. TCRdb recomputed calls from the multiplex PCR reads with MiXCR, one row per CDR3 protein. The table records hundreds of thousands of distinct CDR3 sequences, roughly 14% of them present only once. The sequenced sample was blood. The receptor comes from a man younger than 35 with Graves' ophthalmopathy.

The CDR3 here is CASSFGLAGGPGDIQYF. The CDR3, as DNA: TGTGCCAGCAGTTTTGGACTAGCGGGAGGGCCGGGGGACATTCAGTACTTC. The V call is TRBV6-2 or TRBV6-3, the J call TRBJ2-4, with 15 bases matching TRBD2. V gave up 4 bases and J gave up 8 bases; unmatched junction bases: 9. Germline loops: CDR1 MNHEY, CDR2 SVGEGT. The CDR3 length is 17 residues.